This is a list of T cell receptor beta chains from one sample in a study of blood T cell repertoires in COVID-19. The data were produced by immunoSEQ multiplex PCR, yet TCRdb's version contains in-frame clones alone and is incomplete. The data hold 150,000 or so clones, with over 90% observed a single time. Sequenced material: peripheral blood. The receptors were gathered from a woman aged 55-70 years with COVID-19, enrolled during active disease. Each CDR3 is given with its conserved first and last residue. Each record gives: V gene, D gene, J gene, clone size, CDR3 protein, CDR3 DNA. The D gene is left open where the match is weak. Not all rows give a size; the values are once, few, many and, for expanded clones, a class.

v_gene: TRBV7-8; d_gene: NA; j_gene: TRBJ1-6; abundance: NA; CDR3aa: CASSSNRVSNNSPLHF; CDR3nt: TGTGCCAGCAGCTCCAATCGCGTGTCCAATAATTCACCCCTCCACTTT
v_gene: TRBV27; d_gene: TRBD1; j_gene: TRBJ2-1; abundance: NA; CDR3aa: CASSSRPDRAPYNEQFF; CDR3nt: TGTGCCAGCAGTTCAAGACCCGACAGGGCCCCCTACAATGAGCAGTTCTTC
v_gene: TRBV5-5; d_gene: NA; j_gene: TRBJ2-6; abundance: NA; CDR3aa: CASSSRVSGANVLTF; CDR3nt: TGTGCCAGCAGCTCCAGGGTCTCTGGGGCCAACGTCCTGACTTTC
v_gene: TRBV6-5; d_gene: TRBD1; j_gene: TRBJ2-7; abundance: NA; CDR3aa: CASRADGTGYYEQYF; CDR3nt: TGTGCCAGCAGGGCAGACGGGACAGGCTACTACGAGCAGTACTTC
v_gene: TRBV29-1; d_gene: NA; j_gene: TRBJ2-1; abundance: NA; CDR3aa: CSTQGTQANEQFF; CDR3nt: TGCAGCACCCAGGGGACCCAGGCCAATGAGCAGTTCTTC
v_gene: TRBV19; d_gene: NA; j_gene: TRBJ2-7; abundance: once; CDR3aa: CASSRDSYEQYF; CDR3nt: TGTGCCAGTAGTCGCGACAGCTACGAGCAGTACTTC
v_gene: TRBV10-3; d_gene: NA; j_gene: TRBJ1-5; abundance: once; CDR3aa: CAISEQGRDQPQHF; CDR3nt: TGTGCCATCAGTGAGCAGGGGAGAGATCAGCCCCAGCATTTT
v_gene: TRBV7-9; d_gene: TRBD1; j_gene: TRBJ1-2; abundance: NA; CDR3aa: CASSLPWTGDGYTF; CDR3nt: TGTGCCAGCAGCTTACCGTGGACAGGGGACGGCTACACCTTC
v_gene: TRBV3-1/TRBV3-2; d_gene: TRBD2; j_gene: TRBJ2-7; abundance: NA; CDR3aa: CASSQAWTSSYEQYF; CDR3nt: TGTGCCAGCAGCCAAGCTTGGACTAGTTCATACGAGCAGTACTTC
v_gene: TRBV7-3; d_gene: TRBD1; j_gene: TRBJ2-1; abundance: NA; CDR3aa: CASRSGQGVNEQFF; CDR3nt: TGTGCCAGCAGGTCGGGACAGGGGGTCAATGAGCAGTTCTTC
v_gene: TRBV7-6; d_gene: NA; j_gene: TRBJ1-2; abundance: NA; CDR3aa: CASSPGQTANYGYTF; CDR3nt: TGTGCCAGCAGCCCAGGACAGACAGCTAACTATGGCTACACCTTC
v_gene: TRBV9; d_gene: TRBD2; j_gene: TRBJ2-2; abundance: NA; CDR3aa: CASSVAGRGPNTGELFF; CDR3nt: TGTGCCAGCAGCGTAGCTGGGAGGGGCCCGAACACCGGGGAGCTGTTTTTT
v_gene: TRBV9; d_gene: NA; j_gene: TRBJ2-2; abundance: NA; CDR3aa: CASSASGLNTGELFF; CDR3nt: TGTGCCAGCAGCGCCTCCGGACTTAACACCGGGGAGCTGTTTTTT
v_gene: TRBV18; d_gene: TRBD1; j_gene: TRBJ1-2; abundance: NA; CDR3aa: CASSPRGQGLFNYGYTF; CDR3nt: TGTGCCAGCTCACCGAGGGGACAGGGCCTTTTTAACTATGGCTACACCTTC
v_gene: TRBV15; d_gene: NA; j_gene: TRBJ1-2; abundance: NA; CDR3aa: CATSSREANYGYTF; CDR3nt: TGTGCCACCAGCAGTCGGGAGGCTAACTATGGCTACACCTTC
v_gene: TRBV15; d_gene: NA; j_gene: TRBJ1-5; abundance: NA; CDR3aa: CATSRDLSRLGNQPQHF; CDR3nt: TGTGCCACCAGCAGAGATTTGAGCAGGTTAGGCAATCAGCCCCAGCATTTT
v_gene: TRBV6-4; d_gene: TRBD1; j_gene: TRBJ2-3; abundance: NA; CDR3aa: CASSHRGYTDTQYF; CDR3nt: TGTGCCAGCAGTCACAGGGGATACACAGATACGCAGTATTTT
v_gene: TRBV5-1; d_gene: NA; j_gene: TRBJ2-5; abundance: NA; CDR3aa: CASSPSPDSSAQYF; CDR3nt: TGCGCCAGCAGCCCCTCTCCGGACTCAAGTGCCCAGTACTTC
v_gene: TRBV19; d_gene: NA; j_gene: TRBJ1-1; abundance: NA; CDR3aa: CASSIEGQRRTEAFF; CDR3nt: TGTGCCAGTAGTATCGAGGGCCAGAGGCGGACTGAAGCTTTCTTT
v_gene: TRBV4-1; d_gene: NA; j_gene: TRBJ2-7; abundance: once; CDR3aa: CASSQVEGSGYEQYF; CDR3nt: TGCGCCAGCAGCCAAGTTGAGGGTTCAGGCTACGAGCAGTACTTC
v_gene: TRBV7-3; d_gene: TRBD1; j_gene: TRBJ2-2; abundance: NA; CDR3aa: CASSFPTGGTGELFF; CDR3nt: TGTGCCAGCAGCTTCCCCACAGGGGGCACCGGGGAGCTGTTTTTT
v_gene: TRBV18; d_gene: TRBD1; j_gene: TRBJ2-3; abundance: NA; CDR3aa: CASSPGYRGRTDTQYF; CDR3nt: TGTGCCAGCTCACCAGGATACAGGGGGCGGACAGATACGCAGTATTTT
v_gene: TRBV19; d_gene: NA; j_gene: TRBJ1-2; abundance: NA; CDR3aa: CASSIDHVGTAVYGYTF; CDR3nt: TGTGCCAGTAGTATAGATCACGTTGGCACAGCAGTCTATGGCTACACCTTC
v_gene: TRBV19; d_gene: NA; j_gene: TRBJ1-4; abundance: NA; CDR3aa: CASSTRTDPNEKLFF; CDR3nt: TGTGCCAGTAGTACCAGGACAGATCCCAATGAAAAACTGTTTTTT
v_gene: TRBV14; d_gene: NA; j_gene: TRBJ2-7; abundance: NA; CDR3aa: CASRRGGAYEQYF; CDR3nt: TGTGCCAGCAGAAGAGGGGGGGCCTACGAGCAGTACTTC
v_gene: TRBV5-6; d_gene: TRBD1; j_gene: TRBJ1-5; abundance: NA; CDR3aa: CASSFGRGSNQPQHF; CDR3nt: TGTGCCAGCAGCTTTGGCAGGGGGTCGAATCAGCCCCAGCATTTT
v_gene: TRBV2; d_gene: NA; j_gene: TRBJ1-5; abundance: NA; CDR3aa: CASSEIGRQGLMTNQPQHF; CDR3nt: TGTGCCAGCAGTGAAATCGGTAGGCAGGGCCTTATGACAAATCAGCCCCAGCATTTT
v_gene: TRBV30; d_gene: NA; j_gene: TRBJ1-1; abundance: NA; CDR3aa: CAWNSNTEAFF; CDR3nt: TGTGCCTGGAACTCCAACACTGAAGCTTTCTTT
v_gene: TRBV9; d_gene: NA; j_gene: TRBJ2-7; abundance: NA; CDR3aa: CASSVEGDISSEQYF; CDR3nt: TGTGCCAGCAGCGTAGAGGGGGATATATCGTCCGAGCAGTACTTC
v_gene: TRBV5-1; d_gene: TRBD2; j_gene: TRBJ2-3; abundance: NA; CDR3aa: CASSLSGGSTDTQYF; CDR3nt: TGCGCCAGCAGCCTTAGCGGGGGTAGCACAGATACGCAGTATTTT
v_gene: TRBV12-3/TRBV12-4; d_gene: NA; j_gene: TRBJ1-6; abundance: NA; CDR3aa: CASSLSFSPLHF; CDR3nt: TGTGCCAGCAGTTTATCATTTTCACCCCTCCACTTT
v_gene: TRBV6-5; d_gene: NA; j_gene: TRBJ1-2; abundance: NA; CDR3aa: CASRLPQGKGYTF; CDR3nt: TGTGCCAGCAGACTCCCACAGGGAAAAGGCTACACCTTC
v_gene: TRBV21-1; d_gene: NA; j_gene: TRBJ2-5; abundance: NA; CDR3aa: CASMSPPRDSQEETQYF; CDR3nt: TGTGCCAGCATGTCCCCCCCCCGGGACAGCCAAGAAGAGACCCAGTACTTC
v_gene: TRBV5-6; d_gene: TRBD1; j_gene: TRBJ1-2; abundance: NA; CDR3aa: CASSSRTGIPSNYGYTF; CDR3nt: TGTGCCAGCAGCTCCCGGACAGGGATCCCCTCTAACTATGGCTACACCTTC
v_gene: TRBV5-1; d_gene: TRBD2; j_gene: TRBJ2-1; abundance: NA; CDR3aa: CASSLNGGEYNEQFF; CDR3nt: TGCGCCAGCAGCTTGAACGGGGGGGAGTACAATGAGCAGTTCTTC
v_gene: TRBV10-3; d_gene: NA; j_gene: TRBJ1-1; abundance: NA; CDR3aa: CAISESTLGPGADTEAFF; CDR3nt: TGTGCCATCAGTGAGTCGACTCTAGGGCCAGGGGCGGACACTGAAGCTTTCTTT
v_gene: TRBV6-6; d_gene: TRBD1; j_gene: TRBJ1-6; abundance: NA; CDR3aa: CASSPGGISPLHF; CDR3nt: TGTGCCAGCAGTCCAGGGGGAATTTCACCCCTCCACTTT
v_gene: TRBV7-2; d_gene: TRBD1; j_gene: TRBJ1-2; abundance: NA; CDR3aa: CASSLGTGEAYGYTF; CDR3nt: TGTGCCAGCAGCCTCGGGACAGGGGAGGCCTATGGCTACACCTTC
v_gene: TRBV11-3; d_gene: TRBD1; j_gene: TRBJ2-7; abundance: NA; CDR3aa: CASSSPGQGYEQYF; CDR3nt: TGTGCCAGCAGCTCCCCGGGACAGGGGTACGAGCAGTACTTC
v_gene: TRBV19; d_gene: TRBD1; j_gene: TRBJ1-5; abundance: NA; CDR3aa: CASSIQGAGYQPQHF; CDR3nt: TGTGCCAGTAGTATACAGGGGGCAGGGTATCAGCCCCAGCATTTT
v_gene: TRBV4-2; d_gene: TRBD2; j_gene: TRBJ2-1; abundance: NA; CDR3aa: CASSQGTSGRGNNEQFF; CDR3nt: TGTGCCAGCAGCCAAGGGACTAGCGGGCGGGGTAACAATGAGCAGTTCTTC
v_gene: TRBV7-8; d_gene: TRBD1; j_gene: TRBJ2-3; abundance: NA; CDR3aa: CASSLRDRGFDTQYF; CDR3nt: TGTGCCAGCAGCTTAAGGGACAGGGGGTTTGATACGCAGTATTTT
v_gene: TRBV6-5; d_gene: TRBD2; j_gene: TRBJ2-5; abundance: NA; CDR3aa: CASSFRTSGAQETQYF; CDR3nt: TGTGCCAGCAGTTTCCGGACTAGCGGGGCCCAAGAGACCCAGTACTTC
v_gene: TRBV19; d_gene: NA; j_gene: TRBJ2-3; abundance: NA; CDR3aa: CASSIPSADTQYF; CDR3nt: TGTGCCAGTAGTATTCCTTCTGCGGATACGCAGTATTTT
v_gene: TRBV7-9; d_gene: NA; j_gene: TRBJ1-2; abundance: NA; CDR3aa: CASSLVTQGVYGYTF; CDR3nt: TGTGCCAGCAGCTTAGTCACGCAAGGAGTCTATGGCTACACCTTC
v_gene: TRBV11-2; d_gene: NA; j_gene: TRBJ1-1; abundance: NA; CDR3aa: CASSLDRDTEAFF; CDR3nt: TGTGCCAGCAGCTTAGATCGAGACACTGAAGCTTTCTTT
v_gene: TRBV7-3; d_gene: NA; j_gene: TRBJ2-2; abundance: NA; CDR3aa: CASSFLAGTTGELFF; CDR3nt: TGTGCCAGCAGCTTCCTCGCGGGGACCACCGGGGAGCTGTTTTTT
v_gene: TRBV7-9; d_gene: NA; j_gene: TRBJ1-5; abundance: NA; CDR3aa: CASSPLPFVGPYSNQPQHF; CDR3nt: TGTGCCAGCAGCCCCCTCCCTTTCGTTGGCCCGTATAGCAATCAGCCCCAGCATTTT